Listed here is a single TCR beta chain. The CDR3 extends over 16 amino acids. Losses at the gene ends were 5 bases for V and 2 bases for J; bases not matched to a gene: 3. Germline CDR1 is LNHDA and CDR2 is SQIVND (reference sequence). This specimen belongs to a study of control samples from healthy donors and cancer patients. Some clones are missing from TCRdb's copy, which holds only in-frame ones; the method was immunoSEQ multiplex PCR. The sample holds about 26,000 clones, more than 75% seen once. The origin of this receptor is a man between 60 and 75 years old with colorectal cancer. Sample: PBMCs. V usage is TRBV19 and J usage is TRBJ2-1; 13 bases map to TRBD2. CDR3 DNA: TGTGCCAGTAGTTGGACTAGCGGGGGCCCCTACAATGAGCAGTTCTTC. Translating gives CASSWTSGGPYNEQFF.